A single sample gave rise to the 31 T cell receptor beta chains below, sequenced in a study of beta chain features in type 1 diabetes. The isolated RNA, all of it, was reverse transcribed, so expressed TCRB transcripts were what got sequenced. Assay: immunoSEQ multiplex PCR; the TCRdb copy retains only in-frame clones and omits some. The data show more than 100,000 clones, roughly 10% seen once. Which antigens these TCRs recognize remains unknown. General study points: TCRB CDR3s from Type 1 diabetes patients were moderately but significantly shorter in all four CD4+ subsets.

The sequenced sample was central memory CD4+ T cells from blood. These receptor sequences come from a man between 25 and 39 years old with type 1 diabetes.

This clone was recorded a few times. The chain joins TRBV6-1 to TRBJ2-1; D unresolved. Trimming pared 4 bases from V and 3 bases from J, leaving 4 bases between. The CDR3 runs 12 residues. CDR1 and CDR2 from the germline V gene are MNHNS and SASEGT. The CDR3 DNA is TGTGCCAGCAGTGCCATCTACAATGAGCAGTTCTTC. This gives the protein CASSAIYNEQFF.

As DNA, the CDR3 is TGTGCCAGCAGCCGGGAGAGCTATGGCTACACCTTC. Amino acids: CASSRESYGYTF. This sequence joins TRBV5-8 and TRBJ1-2; D not resolved. Trimming removed 4 bases at V and 4 bases at J, with 8 bases between. This CDR3 spans 12 amino acids. The germline V gene encodes CDR1 SGHTS and CDR2 YDEGEE. The entire variable domain, with the rest obtained from reference TRBV5-8 and TRBJ1-2, is as follows: EAGVTQSPTHLIKTRGQQATLRCSPISGHTSVYWYQQALGLGLQFLLWYDEGEERNRGNFPPRFSGRQFPNYSSELNVNALELEDSALYLCASSRESYGYTFGSGTRLTVV.

This clone was seen a few times. V gene TRBV7-8 combines with J gene TRBJ2-1; 7 bases match TRBD1. The germline CDR1 and CDR2 sequences are SGHVS and FQNEAQ. The CDR3 spans 14 residues. Trimming at V came to 5 bases and at J to 8 bases, leaving 9 bases not matched to a gene. The CDR3 nucleotides read TGTGCCAGCAGCATCGAGGGGGCGCGGGATGAGCAGTTCTTC. It codes for CASSIEGARDEQFF.

This clone has a handful of counts. The CDR3 DNA reads as TGCGCCAGCAGCCAAGGAAGCCAGGGAAGGAACTCACCCCTCCACTTT. Translated: CASSQGSQGRNSPLHF. The chain links TRBV4-1 to TRBJ1-6; D is possibly TRBD1 (5 bases). The V end was cut by 1 base, the J end by 10 bases, with 17 bases between. CDR3 size: 16 residues. Germline V gene lookup returns CDR1 MGHRA and CDR2 YSYEKL.

Worth noting for this clone: At one end, the junction sequence differs from germline, possibly due to a read error. The chain has TRBV5-4 and TRBJ1-4, with D possibly being TRBD1 (6 bases). This CDR3 comprises 14 residues. Germline CDR1 is SGHNT and CDR2 is YYREEE (reference sequence). The CDR3 DNA follows: TGCGCCAGCAGCCAAGGACAGATTAATGAAAAACTGTTTTTT. This translates into CASSQGQINEKLFF.

This clone was observed a few times. The V gene is TRBV29-1, the J gene TRBJ1-1; the match to TRBD1 covers 9 bases. Germline CDR1 SQVTM, CDR2 ANQGSEA. The CDR3 sequence is 10 residues long. V was clipped by 4 bases and J by 11 bases; unmatched bases: 2. CDR3 DNA sequence: TGCAGCGTTGGAGGACAGGGGGCTTTCTTT. As protein: CSVGGQGAFF.

This clone has more than one count but fewer than ten. J is TRBJ1-4 and V is TRBV29-1, with 7 bases aligning to TRBD1. After removal of 4 bases from V and 3 bases from J, the junction contained 2 bases not matched to a gene. The CDR3 runs 13 residues. Germline CDR1 is SQVTM and CDR2 is ANQGSEA. This CDR3 reads CSVAGTANEKLFF. DNA of the CDR3: TGCAGCGTTGCCGGGACAGCTAATGAAAAACTGTTTTTT.

The sample holds a few counts of this clone. This rearrangement joins TRBV6-5 to TRBJ2-1; D is possibly TRBD1 (5 bases). The CDR3 loop spans 14 amino acids. CDR1 and CDR2 from the germline V gene are MNHEY and SVGAGI. Trimming took off 5 bases at V and 3 bases at J, with 11 bases between the two ends. CDR3 DNA: TGTGCCAGCAGTCCCCAGACAGTCTACAATGAGCAGTTCTTC. The encoded protein is CASSPQTVYNEQFF.

This clone has a handful of counts. The rearrangement uses TRBV5-1 and TRBJ2-5, with D perhaps TRBD1 (6 bases). V was shortened by 3 bases and J by 1 base, with 13 bases between the two germline ends. CDR1 SGHRS and CDR2 YFSETQ come from the germline V gene. This CDR3 has 15 residues. CDR3 DNA: TGCGCCAGCAGCTCGGACAGAGCCCTCCAAGAGACCCAGTACTTC. Amino acid sequence: CASSSDRALQETQYF.

Written as DNA, the CDR3 is TGTGCCATCAGTGAAACCGGGACAGGGGGCGGAGAGACCCAGTACTTC. Amino acid sequence: CAISETGTGGGETQYF. V is TRBV10-3 and J is TRBJ2-5, with TRBD1 matching 12 bases. V shed 3 bases, J shed 4 bases, and the junction held 6 bases outside the gene matches. This CDR3 region has 16 residues. Germline CDR1 ENHRY, CDR2 SYGVKD.

The rearrangement uses TRBV6-6 and TRBJ2-5; a possible D gene is TRBD1 (6 bases). This CDR3 contains 15 residues. Per the germline V gene, CDR1 is MNHNY and CDR2 is SVGAGI (reference sequence). V was clipped by 7 bases and J by 4 bases, with 19 bases between them. CDR3 DNA: TGTGCCAGCAAACTTCCGAGAGGGGGTGGAGAGACCCAGTACTTC. As protein: CASKLPRGGGETQYF.

The chain combines TRBV28 with TRBJ1-1, with TRBD1 as a possible D gene (6 bases). V was trimmed by 5 bases and J by 1 base, leaving 11 bases between them. Per the germline V gene, CDR1 is MDHEN and CDR2 is SYDVKM. The CDR3 is 14 amino acids. CDR3 in DNA: TGTGCCAGCAGTCCCTCGGACAGGAACACTGAAGCTTTCTTT. Translation: CASSPSDRNTEAFF.

This clone came up a few times. The genes are TRBV4-2 and TRBJ1-3; D remains unclear. The ends were cut back, 0 bases at V and 0 bases at J, with 12 bases in the middle. The V gene's germline CDR1 is LGHNA and CDR2 YNFKEQ. The CDR3 totals 17 residues. CDR3 amino acids: CASSQDRSSRSGNTIYF. The CDR3 nucleotides are TGTGCCAGCAGCCAAGATCGTAGCTCCCGCTCTGGAAACACCATATATTTT.

The genes are TRBV18 and TRBJ1-4; D is ambiguous. The CDR3 consists of 14 residues. In germline, CDR1 is KGHSH, CDR2 LQKENI. V was shortened by 3 bases and J by 0 bases, with 5 bases between the two germline ends. As DNA, the CDR3 is TGTGCCAGCTCACCTCTTTCAACTAATGAAAAACTGTTTTTT. Protein product: CASSPLSTNEKLFF.

A remark on this clone: The sample contains more than one DNA sequence encoding this CDR3. This chain links TRBV4-1 with TRBJ1-2; TRBD1 agrees at 9 bases. With 1 base clipped from V and 1 base from J, the junction kept 7 bases outside the gene matches. Germline CDR1 reads MGHRA; CDR2 reads YSYEKL. This CDR3 is built from 17 residues. The CDR3 loop is CASSQGTGTGINYGYTF. In DNA form, the CDR3 reads TGCGCCAGCAGCCAAGGGACCGGGACAGGGATTAACTATGGCTACACCTTC.

This clone was recorded a few times. The chain couples TRBV5-4 to TRBJ2-5, with a tentative D call TRBD2 (6 bases). V lost 0 bases to trimming and J lost 7 bases, with 13 bases between them. Germline-derived CDR1 and CDR2 are SGHNT and YYREEE (reference sequence). The CDR3 is 14 residues long. The CDR3 DNA reads as TGTGCCAGCAGCTTGGGACAGCAGGGAGGGACCCAGTACTTC. This translates into CASSLGQQGGTQYF.

This clone was counted only a few times. V and J are TRBV5-1 and TRBJ1-1, with D unclear. This CDR3 has 16 amino acids. Trimming shortened V by 0 bases and J by 0 bases, and 12 bases separated the two germline ends. Germline CDR1 and CDR2: SGHRS and YFSETQ. The CDR3 here is CASSLVAGFMNTEAFF. CDR3 DNA: TGCGCCAGCAGCTTGGTGGCGGGATTCATGAACACTGAAGCTTTCTTT. The whole variable domain, remainder taken from reference TRBV5-1 and TRBJ1-1, is KAGVTQTPRYLIKTRGQQVTLSCSPISGHRSVSWYQQTPGQGLQFLFEYFSETQRNKGNFPGRFSGRQFSNSRSEMNVSTLELGDSALYLCASSLVAGFMNTEAFFGQGTRLTVV.

There are a few counts of this clone. The chain couples TRBV11-2 to TRBJ2-4; 8 positions agree with TRBD1. V lost 6 bases to trimming and J lost 0 bases; unmatched junction nucleotides: 4. The V gene's germline CDR1 is SGHAT and CDR2 FQNNGV. This CDR3 spans 15 amino acids. The CDR3 loop is CASRRQGLAKNIQYF. In nucleotides, the CDR3 is TGTGCCAGCAGAAGACAGGGGCTAGCCAAAAACATTCAGTACTTC.

The chain joins TRBV9 to TRBJ1-2, with no clear D. In germline, CDR1 is SGDLS, CDR2 YYNGEE. Trimming removed 4 bases from V and 3 bases from J, with 7 bases in between. The CDR3 loop spans 12 amino acids. In nucleotides, the CDR3 is TGTGCCAGCAGCTCCACACACTATGGCTACACCTTC. Its translation: CASSSTHYGYTF.

For the CDR3, the DNA is TGCGCCAGCAGCCAAGATCCCAGGACTGAAGCTTTCTTT. Translating gives CASSQDPRTEAFF. J is TRBJ1-1 and V is TRBV4-3; no reliable D call. The CDR3 loop spans 13 amino acids. Germline V gene data show CDR1 as LGHNA and CDR2 as YSLEER. Between the trimmed V and J ends, which lost 0 bases and 5 bases, there was a span of 7 bases.

The chain employs TRBV9 and TRBJ2-7; perhaps TRBD1 as D (6 bases). The CDR3 has 14 residues. The ends were cut back, 2 bases at V and 2 bases at J, with 11 bases in the middle. Germline assignment: CDR1 SGDLS and CDR2 YYNGEE. The CDR3 sequence: CASSVGQGPYEQYF. CDR3 in DNA: TGTGCCAGCAGCGTGGGGCAGGGGCCCTACGAGCAGTACTTC.

The sample holds a few counts of this clone. The CDR3: CASSIERFVTDEQFF. For the CDR3, the DNA is TGTGCCAGTAGTATAGAGAGGTTTGTTACCGATGAGCAGTTCTTC. The chain is built from TRBV19 and TRBJ2-1; D remains unclear. Deletions cut 0 bases from V and 8 bases from J, with 14 bases between. Looked up from germline, CDR1 is LNHDA and CDR2 is SQIVND (reference sequence). The CDR3 loop spans 15 amino acids.

This clone occurred many times. Mismatch with germline at one junction end may stem from a read error. The gene calls are TRBV7-7 and TRBJ2-5, with TRBD2 matching 7 bases. The CDR3 consists of 15 residues. Germline loops: CDR1 SSHAT, CDR2 FNYEAQ (reference sequence). The CDR3 DNA reads as TGTGCTAGCAGCCTCCTTGGGGGGGGCCAAGAGACCCAGTACTTC. Protein: CASSLLGGGQETQYF.

There are a few counts of this clone. The chain couples TRBV28 to TRBJ2-3, with TRBD1 as a possible D gene (7 bases). The CDR3 runs 16 residues. Between the trimmed V and J ends, which lost 6 bases and 0 bases, there was a span of 16 bases. The germline gives CDR1 MDHEN, CDR2 SYDVKM. The CDR3 nucleotides are TGTGCCAGCAGACGCGGGACAGCTACTAGCACAGATACGCAGTATTTT. Residues: CASRRGTATSTDTQYF.

The chain recombines TRBV6-5 with TRBJ2-1; D gene ambiguous. The V end lost 1 base, the J end lost 6 bases, and 10 bases lay between the germline ends. The CDR3 extends over 14 amino acids. Per germline, CDR1 MNHEY and CDR2 SVGAGI. The CDR3 here is CASSYFGAVNEQFF. The CDR3 DNA reads as TGTGCCAGCAGTTACTTCGGAGCCGTCAATGAGCAGTTCTTC.

This clone was seen a handful of times. This CDR3 is CASKTPGGTFF. Here the CDR3 DNA reads TGTGCCAGCAAGACACCAGGGGGGACTTTCTTT. The J gene is TRBJ1-1, the V gene TRBV28; 7 nucleotides align to TRBD1. Germline CDR1 MDHEN, CDR2 SYDVKM. The junction had 8 bases not matched to a gene; V was cut back by 7 bases and J by 12 bases. CDR3 length: 11 amino acids.

The V gene is TRBV6-5, the J gene TRBJ1-3, with TRBD1 matching over 11 bases. The CDR3 runs to 16 residues. In germline, CDR1 is MNHEY, CDR2 SVGAGI. J was trimmed by 3 bases and V by 4 bases; bases with no gene match: 5. The CDR3 DNA follows: TGTGCCAGCAGTTTATCCGGGACAGGGGGTGGAAACACCATATATTTT. As protein: CASSLSGTGGGNTIYF.

The chain is built from TRBV19 and TRBJ1-2; 7 bases fit TRBD1. The CDR3 is 15 residues long. The junction had 12 bases not matched to a gene; V was cut back by 6 bases and J by 5 bases. Germline CDR1 reads LNHDA; CDR2 reads SQIVND (reference sequence). The CDR3 region has the DNA TGTGCCAGTAGACCCGGGAAGGGGGCAGATTATGGCTACACCTTC. It yields the protein CASRPGKGADYGYTF.

The rearrangement uses TRBV7-3 and TRBJ2-3; 9 nucleotides align to TRBD2. V trimming: 5 bases; J trimming: 1 base; junction bases outside the gene matches: 4. Germline-derived CDR1 and CDR2 are SGHTA and FQGTGA. The CDR3 is made up of 15 amino acids. CDR3 residues: CASSIAGAGTDTQYF. CDR3 nucleotide sequence: TGTGCCAGCAGCATAGCGGGGGCTGGCACAGATACGCAGTATTTT.

V and J are TRBV5-1 and TRBJ1-4, with 7 bases identical to TRBD1. V shed 1 base, J shed 12 bases, and the junction held 6 bases outside the gene matches. CDR1 and CDR2 (germline): SGHRS, YFSETQ. This CDR3 spans 13 amino acids. Here the CDR3 reads CASSLNLDRELFF. In DNA, the CDR3 is TGCGCCAGCAGCTTGAACCTTGACAGGGAACTGTTTTTT. Using reference TRBV5-1 and TRBJ1-4 for the parts outside the CDR3, the full variable domain is KAGVTQTPRYLIKTRGQQVTLSCSPISGHRSVSWYQQTPGQGLQFLFEYFSETQRNKGNFPGRFSGRQFSNSRSEMNVSTLELGDSALYLCASSLNLDRELFFGSGTQLSVL.

V and J are TRBV29-1 and TRBJ1-1; TRBD1 matches at 8 bases. Germline loops: CDR1 SQVTM, CDR2 ANQGSEA. V lost 0 bases, J lost 4 bases, and 7 bases stayed unmatched. The CDR3 contains 15 residues. The CDR3 sequence: CSVEERRQGFTEAFF. The CDR3 DNA is TGCAGCGTTGAAGAACGCCGACAGGGGTTCACTGAAGCTTTCTTT.